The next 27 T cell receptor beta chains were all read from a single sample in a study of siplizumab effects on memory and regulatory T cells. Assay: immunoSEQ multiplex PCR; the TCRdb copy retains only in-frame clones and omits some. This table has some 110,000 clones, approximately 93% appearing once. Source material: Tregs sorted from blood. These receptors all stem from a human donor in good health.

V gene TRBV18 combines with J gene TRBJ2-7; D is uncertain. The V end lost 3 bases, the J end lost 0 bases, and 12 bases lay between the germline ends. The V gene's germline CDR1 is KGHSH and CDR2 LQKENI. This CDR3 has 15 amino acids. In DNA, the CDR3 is TGTGCCAGCTCACCCCCCTTCTCGAGCTCCTACGAGCAGTACTTC. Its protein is CASSPPFSSSYEQYF.

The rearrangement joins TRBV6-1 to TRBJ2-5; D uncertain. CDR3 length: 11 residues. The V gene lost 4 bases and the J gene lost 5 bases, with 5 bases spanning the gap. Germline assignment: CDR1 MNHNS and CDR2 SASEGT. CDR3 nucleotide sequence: TGTGCCAGCAGTGTCGGGGAGACCCAGTACTTC. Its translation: CASSVGETQYF.

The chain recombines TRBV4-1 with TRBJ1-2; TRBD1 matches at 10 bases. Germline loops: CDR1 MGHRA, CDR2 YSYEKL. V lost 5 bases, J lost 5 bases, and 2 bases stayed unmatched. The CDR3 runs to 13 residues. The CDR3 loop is CASSEGQGYGYTF. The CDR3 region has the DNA TGCGCCAGCAGCGAGGGACAGGGGTATGGCTACACCTTC.

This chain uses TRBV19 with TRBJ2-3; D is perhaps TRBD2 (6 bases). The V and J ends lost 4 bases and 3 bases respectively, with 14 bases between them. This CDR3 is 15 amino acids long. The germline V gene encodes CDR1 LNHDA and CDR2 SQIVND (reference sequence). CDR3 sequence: CASSTPRDLTDTQYF. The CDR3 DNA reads TGTGCCAGTAGTACCCCCCGGGACTTGACAGATACGCAGTATTTT.

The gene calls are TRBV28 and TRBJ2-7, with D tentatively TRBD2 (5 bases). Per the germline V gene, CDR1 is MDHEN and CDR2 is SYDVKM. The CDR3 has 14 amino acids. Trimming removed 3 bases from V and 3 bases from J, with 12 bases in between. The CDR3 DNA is TGTGCCAGCAGTTTCATCTACACTAGCTACGAGCAGTACTTC. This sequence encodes CASSFIYTSYEQYF.

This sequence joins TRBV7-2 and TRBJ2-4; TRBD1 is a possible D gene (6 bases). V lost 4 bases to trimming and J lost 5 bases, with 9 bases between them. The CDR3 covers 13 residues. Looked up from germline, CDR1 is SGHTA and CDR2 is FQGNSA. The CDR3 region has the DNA TGTGCCAGCAGCTCCCGGACAGAAAACATTCAGTACTTC. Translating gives CASSSRTENIQYF.

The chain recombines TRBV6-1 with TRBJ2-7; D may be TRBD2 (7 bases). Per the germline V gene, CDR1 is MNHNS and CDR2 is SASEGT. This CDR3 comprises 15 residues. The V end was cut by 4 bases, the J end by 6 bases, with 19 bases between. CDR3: CASSGGRGYGIEQYF. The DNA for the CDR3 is TGTGCCAGCAGTGGGGGGAGGGGGTATGGCATCGAGCAGTACTTC.

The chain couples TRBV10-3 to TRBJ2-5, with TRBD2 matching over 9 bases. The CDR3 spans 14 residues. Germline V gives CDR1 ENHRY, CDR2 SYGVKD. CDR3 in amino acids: CASKWASGDVTQYF. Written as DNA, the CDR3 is TGTGCATCCAAGTGGGCTAGCGGGGACGTGACCCAGTACTTC.

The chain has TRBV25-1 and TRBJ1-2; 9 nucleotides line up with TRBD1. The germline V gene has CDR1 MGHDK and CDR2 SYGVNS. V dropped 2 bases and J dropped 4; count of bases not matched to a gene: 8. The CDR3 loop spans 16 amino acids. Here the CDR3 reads CASSESSWTGVYGYTF. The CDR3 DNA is TGTGCCAGCAGTGAAAGTAGCTGGACAGGGGTCTATGGCTACACCTTC.

The CDR3 nucleotides are TGTGCCAGCAGCCGGGGACAGGGGTTACCAGATACGCAGTATTTT. It encodes CASSRGQGLPDTQYF. The V call is TRBV7-9, the J call TRBJ2-3; 10 bases match TRBD1. Germline V gene sequence: CDR1 SEHNR, CDR2 FQNEAQ (reference sequence). V was clipped by 5 bases and J by 4 bases; unmatched bases: 6. The CDR3 has 15 amino acids.

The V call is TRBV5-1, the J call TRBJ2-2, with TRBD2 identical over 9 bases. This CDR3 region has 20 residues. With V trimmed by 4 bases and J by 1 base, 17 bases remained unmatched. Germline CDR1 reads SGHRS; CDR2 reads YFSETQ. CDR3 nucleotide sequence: TGCGCCAGCAGCCCCCAGCCGTCGCTAGCGGGAAATCTGAACACCGGGGAGCTGTTTTTT. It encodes CASSPQPSLAGNLNTGELFF.

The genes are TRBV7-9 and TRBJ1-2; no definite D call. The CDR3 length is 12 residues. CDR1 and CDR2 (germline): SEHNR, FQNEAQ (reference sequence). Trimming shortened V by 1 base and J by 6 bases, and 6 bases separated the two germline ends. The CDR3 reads CASSLGEDGYTF. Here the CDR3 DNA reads TGTGCCAGCAGCTTAGGAGAGGATGGCTACACCTTC.

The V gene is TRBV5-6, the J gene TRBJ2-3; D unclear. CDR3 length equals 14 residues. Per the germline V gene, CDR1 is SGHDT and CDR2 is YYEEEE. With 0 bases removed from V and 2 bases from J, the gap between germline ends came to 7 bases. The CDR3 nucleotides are TGTGCCAGCAGCTTGGGAACCGTCACAGATACGCAGTATTTT. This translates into CASSLGTVTDTQYF.

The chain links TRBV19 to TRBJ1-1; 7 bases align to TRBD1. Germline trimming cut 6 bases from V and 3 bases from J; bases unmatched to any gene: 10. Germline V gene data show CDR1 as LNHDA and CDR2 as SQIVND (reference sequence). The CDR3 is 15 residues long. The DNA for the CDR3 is TGTGCCAGTAGACCTTTGACAGGGTCGGACACTGAAGCTTTCTTT. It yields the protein CASRPLTGSDTEAFF.

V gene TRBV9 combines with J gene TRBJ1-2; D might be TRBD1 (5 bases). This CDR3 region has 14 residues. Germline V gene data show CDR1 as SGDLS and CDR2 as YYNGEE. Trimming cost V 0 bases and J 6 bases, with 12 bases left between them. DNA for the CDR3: TGTGCCAGCAGCGTAGAACCCGGGGGAGATGGCTACACCTTC. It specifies CASSVEPGGDGYTF.

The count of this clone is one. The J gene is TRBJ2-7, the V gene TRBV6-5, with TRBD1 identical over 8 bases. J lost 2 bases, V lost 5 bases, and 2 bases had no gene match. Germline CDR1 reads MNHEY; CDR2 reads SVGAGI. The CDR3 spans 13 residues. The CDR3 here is CASSRTGTYEQYF. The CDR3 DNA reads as TGTGCCAGCAGTCGGACAGGGACCTACGAGCAGTACTTC.

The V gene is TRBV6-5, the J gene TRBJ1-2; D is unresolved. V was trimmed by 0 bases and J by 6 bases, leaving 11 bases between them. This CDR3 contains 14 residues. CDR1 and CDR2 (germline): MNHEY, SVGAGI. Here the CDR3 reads CASSYSAISNGYTF. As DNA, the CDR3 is TGTGCCAGCAGTTACTCGGCTATCTCTAATGGCTACACCTTC.

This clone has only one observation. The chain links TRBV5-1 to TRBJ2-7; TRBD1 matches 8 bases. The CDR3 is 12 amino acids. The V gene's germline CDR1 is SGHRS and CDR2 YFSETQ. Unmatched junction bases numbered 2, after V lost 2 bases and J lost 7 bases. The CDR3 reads CASSLRTGEQYF. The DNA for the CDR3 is TGCGCCAGCAGCTTACGGACAGGGGAGCAGTACTTC.

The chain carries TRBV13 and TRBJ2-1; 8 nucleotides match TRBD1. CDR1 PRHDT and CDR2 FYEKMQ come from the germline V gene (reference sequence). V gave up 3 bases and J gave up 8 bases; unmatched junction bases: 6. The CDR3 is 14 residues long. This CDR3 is CASSLWQGADEQFF. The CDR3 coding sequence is TGTGCCAGCAGCTTGTGGCAGGGGGCTGATGAGCAGTTCTTC.

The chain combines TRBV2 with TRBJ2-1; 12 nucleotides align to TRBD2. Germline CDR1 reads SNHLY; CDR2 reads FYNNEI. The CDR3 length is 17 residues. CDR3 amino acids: CAKQGRLAGGFHGEQFF. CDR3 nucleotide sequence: TGTGCAAAACAAGGTAGGCTAGCGGGAGGGTTTCATGGTGAGCAGTTCTTC.

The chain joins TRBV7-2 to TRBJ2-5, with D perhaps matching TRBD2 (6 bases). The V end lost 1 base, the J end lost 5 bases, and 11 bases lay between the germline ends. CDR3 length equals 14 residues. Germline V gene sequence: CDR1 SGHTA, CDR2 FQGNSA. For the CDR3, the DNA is TGTGCCAGCAGCTTAGTGACGGGAGTGGAGACCCAGTACTTC. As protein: CASSLVTGVETQYF.

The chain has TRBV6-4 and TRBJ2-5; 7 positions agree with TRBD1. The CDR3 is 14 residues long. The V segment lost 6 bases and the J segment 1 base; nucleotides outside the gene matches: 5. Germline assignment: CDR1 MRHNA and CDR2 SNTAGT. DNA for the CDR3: TGTGCCAGCAGCCGCCGGGACAGCCAAGAGACCCAGTACTTC. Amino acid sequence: CASSRRDSQETQYF.

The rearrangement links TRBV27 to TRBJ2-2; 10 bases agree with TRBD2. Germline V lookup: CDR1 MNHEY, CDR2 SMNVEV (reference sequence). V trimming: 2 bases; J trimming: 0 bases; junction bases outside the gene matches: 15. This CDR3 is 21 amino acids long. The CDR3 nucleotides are TGTGCCAGCAGTTTAAGGGTACTAGCGGGAAATAGGTTCGCGAACACCGGGGAGCTGTTTTTT. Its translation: CASSLRVLAGNRFANTGELFF.

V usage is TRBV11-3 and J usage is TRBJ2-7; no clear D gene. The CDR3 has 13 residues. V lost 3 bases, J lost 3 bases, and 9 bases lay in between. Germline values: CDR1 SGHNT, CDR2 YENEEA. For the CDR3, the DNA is TGTGCCAGCAGCTTTCAATCGAGCTACGAGCAGTACTTC. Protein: CASSFQSSYEQYF.

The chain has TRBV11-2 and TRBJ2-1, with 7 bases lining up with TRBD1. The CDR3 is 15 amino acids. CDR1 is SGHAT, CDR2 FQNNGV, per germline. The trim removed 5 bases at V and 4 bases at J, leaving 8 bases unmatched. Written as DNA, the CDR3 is TGTGCCAGCAGCACGACAGGGTCGTTGTACAATGAGCAGTTCTTC. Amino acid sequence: CASSTTGSLYNEQFF.

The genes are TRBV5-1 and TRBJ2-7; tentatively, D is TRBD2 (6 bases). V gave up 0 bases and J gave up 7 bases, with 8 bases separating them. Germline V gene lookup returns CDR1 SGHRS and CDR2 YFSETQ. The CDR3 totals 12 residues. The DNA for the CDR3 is TGCGCCAGCAGCTTGGGGGCGGGGGAGCAGTACTTC. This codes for CASSLGAGEQYF. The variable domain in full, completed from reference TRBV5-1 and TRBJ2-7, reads KAGVTQTPRYLIKTRGQQVTLSCSPISGHRSVSWYQQTPGQGLQFLFEYFSETQRNKGNFPGRFSGRQFSNSRSEMNVSTLELGDSALYLCASSLGAGEQYFGPGTRLTVT.

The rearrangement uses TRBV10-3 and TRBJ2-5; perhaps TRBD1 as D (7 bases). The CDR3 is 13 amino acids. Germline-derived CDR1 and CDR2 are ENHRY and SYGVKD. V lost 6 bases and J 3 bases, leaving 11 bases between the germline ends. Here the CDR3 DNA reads TGTGCCATCAGCGCGGGACAGAAAGAGACCCAGTACTTC. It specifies CAISAGQKETQYF.